A single sample is the source of the 9 T cell receptor beta chains below, sequenced in a study of early T cells in non-severe SARS-CoV-2 infection (dated by TCRdb to the early 2020s). Libraries came from 5' RACE. TCRdb shows the sequencer as NextSeq 500. Using fastp trimming at Q25 and MiXCR clonotype assembly, TCRdb reanalyzed the public sequencing data and kept in-frame beta chains. Each entry merges the rows of one CDR3 protein and shows their most common DNA and genes. The sample table contains roughly 32,000 distinct CDR3 sequences; only one count was recorded for roughly 6.6% of them. Clones ranked in the top ten supply 30% to 45% of the sample. Sequencing input: whole blood. All receptors come from an adult who was a healthcare worker with PCR-confirmed SARS-CoV-2 infection or an uninfected control (not recorded which).

By frequency in the sample, this clonotype is medium-sized. The chain is built from TRBV7-6 and TRBJ2-1; 8 bases are shared with TRBD1. Trimming removed 3 bases from V and 0 bases from J; junction bases left unmatched: 4. CDR1 and CDR2 (germline): SGHVS, FNYEAQ. The length of the CDR3 is 16 residues. The CDR3 sequence is CASSFLTGDSYNEQFF. The CDR3 DNA sequence: TGTGCCAGCAGCTTCCTGACAGGGGACTCCTACAATGAGCAGTTCTTC. Based on the CDR3 plus reference TRBV7-6 and TRBJ2-1, the full variable domain is GAGVSQSPRYKVTKRGQDVALRCDPISGHVSLYWYRQALGQGPEFLTYFNYEAQQDKSGLPNDRFSAERPEGSISTLTIQRTEQRDSAMYRCASSFLTGDSYNEQFFGPGTRLTVL.

The chain has TRBV28 and TRBJ2-7; 11 bases match TRBD2. CDR1 MDHEN and CDR2 SYDVKM come from the germline V gene. J lost 3 bases, V lost 5 bases, and 9 bases had no gene match. The CDR3 is 16 amino acids. The CDR3 region has the DNA TGTGCCAGCAGTATCGAGGGACTAGCGGTGGACTACGAGCAGTACTTC. The encoded protein is CASSIEGLAVDYEQYF.

The table lists this clonotype with many counts. The chain combines TRBV7-2 with TRBJ2-3, with 8 bases that match TRBD1. CDR3 length: 16 residues. Germline CDR1 and CDR2: SGHTA and FQGNSA. The V gene end was trimmed by 2 bases and the J gene end by 4 bases; junction bases not matched to a gene: 8. The CDR3 nucleotides read TGTGCCAGCAGCTTACAGGGGGCAGCTGCACCAGATACGCAGTATTTT. It codes for CASSLQGAAAPDTQYF.

This clonotype was observed at least ten times. The chain joins TRBV6-1 to TRBJ2-7; 8 nucleotides match TRBD1. The germline gives CDR1 MNHNS, CDR2 SASEGT. With 1 base clipped from V and 2 bases from J, the junction kept 1 base outside the gene matches. CDR3 length: 14 amino acids. The CDR3 bases are TGTGCCAGCAGTGAAGAGACAGGGGCCTACGAGCAGTACTTC. Protein: CASSEETGAYEQYF.

This clonotype appeared many times. The CDR3 DNA reads as TGTGCCAGCAGCCGGGCCCCGTTCTACGAGCAGTACTTC. It specifies CASSRAPFYEQYF. The chain carries TRBV3-1 and TRBJ2-7; D uncertain. The CDR3 runs 13 residues. Germline-derived CDR1 and CDR2 are LGHDT and YNNKEL (reference sequence). V gave up 4 bases and J gave up 3 bases, with 10 bases separating them.

This clonotype was observed many times. V usage is TRBV18 and J usage is TRBJ1-1; D is undetermined. CDR1 and CDR2 (germline): KGHSH, LQKENI. The CDR3 has 13 residues. The V end was cut by 5 bases, the J end by 1 base, with 8 bases between. For the CDR3, the DNA is TGTGCCAGCTCAGCCGACTCGAACACTGAAGCTTTCTTT. Translating gives CASSADSNTEAFF.

This clonotype has a count of ten or more. This chain connects TRBV11-2 to TRBJ2-3; D is unclear. The germline CDR1 and CDR2 sequences are SGHAT and FQNNGV. CDR3 size: 13 residues. V lost 9 bases, J lost 1 base, and 11 bases lay in between. CDR3 bases: TGTGCCAGTTCGACCCCCCGCACAGATACGCAGTATTTT. Encoded protein: CASSTPRTDTQYF. The full variable domain, rest sourced from reference TRBV11-2 and TRBJ2-3, is EAGVAQSPRYKIIEKRQSVAFWCNPISGHATLYWYQQILGQGPKLLIQFQNNGVVDDSQLPKDRFSAERLKGVDSTLKIQPAKLEDSAVYLCASSTPRTDTQYFGPGTRLTVL.

V usage is TRBV24-1 and J usage is TRBJ2-3; 12 bases fit TRBD1. The CDR3 contains 18 residues. V lost 4 bases, J lost 2 bases, and 9 bases stayed unmatched. Germline CDR1 KGHDR, CDR2 SFDVKD. This CDR3 is CATSDSGTGGRITDTQYF. CDR3 in DNA: TGTGCCACCAGTGACTCCGGGACAGGGGGCCGCATCACAGATACGCAGTATTTT.

This clonotype has ten or more counts. The V and J genes are TRBV7-3 and TRBJ2-1; TRBD1 aligns across 9 bases. The germline V gene has CDR1 SGHTA and CDR2 FQGTGA. The CDR3 spans 15 residues. Unmatched junction bases numbered 7, after V lost 5 bases and J lost 5 bases. The CDR3, as DNA: TGTGCCAGCAGCATCGGACAGGGGTCCCACAATGAGCAGTTCTTC. Its protein product is CASSIGQGSHNEQFF.